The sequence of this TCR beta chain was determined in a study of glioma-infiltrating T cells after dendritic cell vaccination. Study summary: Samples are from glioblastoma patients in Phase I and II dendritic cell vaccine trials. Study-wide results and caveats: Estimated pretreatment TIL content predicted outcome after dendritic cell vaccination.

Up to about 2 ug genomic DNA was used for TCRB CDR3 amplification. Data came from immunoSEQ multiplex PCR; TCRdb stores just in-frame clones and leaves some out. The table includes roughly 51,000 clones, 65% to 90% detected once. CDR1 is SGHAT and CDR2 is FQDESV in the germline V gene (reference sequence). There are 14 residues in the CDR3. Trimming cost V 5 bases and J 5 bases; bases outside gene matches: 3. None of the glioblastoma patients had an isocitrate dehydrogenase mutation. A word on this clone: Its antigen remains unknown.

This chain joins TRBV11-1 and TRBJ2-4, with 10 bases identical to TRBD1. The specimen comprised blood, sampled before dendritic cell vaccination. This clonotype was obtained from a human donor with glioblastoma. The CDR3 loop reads CASSRGTGENIQYF. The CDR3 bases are TGTGCCAGCAGCCGGGGGACAGGGGAAAACATTCAGTACTTC.